Following are 9 T cell receptor beta chains from one sample sequenced in a study of shared clonotypes between healthy human individuals. The table came from immunoSEQ multiplex PCR; TCRdb's copy has only in-frame clones and leaves some out. The table records around 2,000,000 clones, just under 95% of them present only once. Only CD45RO-negative cells positively selected for CCR7 counted as naive CD8 cells, so terminally differentiated effector memory CD45RA+ cells were excluded. Sequencing used naive CD8+ T cells sorted from blood. These receptors were obtained from a man younger than 35 in good health.

J is TRBJ1-4 and V is TRBV7-9; D possibly corresponds to TRBD1 (5 bases). Trimming removed 3 bases from V and 7 bases from J, with 9 bases in between. From germline, CDR1 is SEHNR and CDR2 FQNEAQ (reference sequence). There are 13 residues in the CDR3. CDR3 protein: CASSLGDPEKLFF. The CDR3 bases are TGTGCCAGCAGCTTGGGGGACCCTGAAAAACTGTTTTTT.

This chain connects TRBV4-1 to TRBJ1-2; D might be TRBD1 (5 bases). Trimming took off 3 bases at V and 7 bases at J, with 12 bases between the two ends. The germline gives CDR1 MGHRA, CDR2 YSYEKL. The CDR3 extends over 13 amino acids. DNA for the CDR3: TGCGCCAGCAGCCAGTCACACGGGGGTGGCTACACCTTC. Translating gives CASSQSHGGGYTF.

The chain joins TRBV2 to TRBJ2-5; 12 bases fit TRBD2. This CDR3 comprises 18 residues. The germline V gene encodes CDR1 SNHLY and CDR2 FYNNEI. V gave up 3 bases and J gave up 5 bases; unmatched junction bases: 13. CDR3: CASSEGGELAGGRETQYF. Here the CDR3 DNA reads TGTGCCAGCAGTGAGGGAGGCGAACTAGCGGGGGGCCGCGAGACCCAGTACTTC.

Comment on this clone: This specimen includes other DNA sequences encoding the same CDR3. The chain combines TRBV9 with TRBJ1-5; D is ambiguous. CDR3 length: 14 residues. Germline CDR1 is SGDLS and CDR2 is YYNGEE. Trimming took 4 bases from V and 0 from J, leaving 8 bases between them. Here the CDR3 reads CASSREDSNQPQHF. The CDR3 DNA sequence: TGTGCCAGCAGCAGAGAAGATAGCAATCAGCCCCAGCATTTT.

The rearrangement links TRBV29-1 to TRBJ2-3, with TRBD2 matching 9 bases. The length of the CDR3 is 20 residues. Looked up from germline, CDR1 is SQVTM and CDR2 is ANQGSEA. The V and J ends lost 8 bases and 2 bases, in that order; junction bases with no gene match: 26. CDR3 loop: CSLHTKPSDGLAGSTDTQYF. CDR3 nucleotides: TGCAGCCTTCATACCAAGCCGTCAGATGGGCTAGCGGGGTCCACAGATACGCAGTATTTT.

The chain links TRBV5-8 to TRBJ2-7; maybe TRBD2 (5 bases). The CDR3 extends over 13 amino acids. CDR1 and CDR2 (germline): SGHTS, YDEGEE. V lost 0 bases and J lost 4, with 8 bases in between. The CDR3 sequence: CASSLDEGYEQYF. The CDR3 DNA sequence: TGTGCCAGCAGCTTGGATGAGGGTTACGAGCAGTACTTC.

The gene calls are TRBV25-1 and TRBJ2-3; no clear D. Trimming shortened V by 1 base and J by 0 bases, and 11 bases separated the two germline ends. Germline V lookup: CDR1 MGHDK, CDR2 SYGVNS. This CDR3 is 16 amino acids long. CDR3 in DNA: TGTGCCAGCAGTGAATCTCCCGGGTCTAGCACAGATACGCAGTATTTT. Its translation: CASSESPGSSTDTQYF.

The chain combines TRBV5-6 with TRBJ2-7; no clear D. Germline V gene sequence: CDR1 SGHDT, CDR2 YYEEEE. V gave up 4 bases and J gave up 1 base, with 6 bases separating them. The CDR3 loop spans 12 amino acids. The CDR3 sequence is CASSRVSYEQYF. DNA for the CDR3: TGTGCCAGCAGCCGGGTGTCCTACGAGCAGTACTTC.

The chain links TRBV30 to TRBJ1-4, with D tentatively TRBD1 (6 bases). This CDR3 has 13 amino acids. With 8 bases removed from V and 2 bases from J, the gap between germline ends came to 12 bases. Germline V gives CDR1 GTSNPN, CDR2 SVGIG (reference sequence). CDR3 residues: CARRDKTNEKLFF. CDR3 nucleotides: TGTGCCCGCCGGGACAAGACTAATGAAAAACTGTTTTTT.